This T cell receptor beta chain was sequenced for a study of cytomegalovirus exposure and HLA in healthy donors. Study at large: The 100 to 150 validation repertoires and the approximately 630 first-cohort repertoires shared a platform, a later analysis reported. Study results and caveats: Rarity marked most TCR sequences, yet some public TCRs occurred in many donors. Cytomegalovirus-associated status was assigned to about 170 TCR beta chains.

J lost 1 base, V lost 6 bases, and 7 bases had no gene match. In germline, CDR1 is KGHSH, CDR2 LQKENI. This CDR3 is built from 16 residues. Of note for this clone: Its antigen is as yet unknown.

Sequencing used immunoSEQ multiplex PCR; TCRdb keeps in-frame clones, though not all of them. The sample has about 330,000 clones; roughly 89% are singletons. This rearrangement joins TRBV18 to TRBJ2-2; TRBD1 matches 8 bases. Sequencing was performed on PBMCs. This clonotype was sampled from a woman aged 18-29 years in good health and CMV-seronegative. CDR3 sequence reads: CASSPRQGMNTGELFF. In DNA, the CDR3 is TGTGCCAGCTCCCCTCGACAGGGGATGAACACCGGGGAGCTGTTTTTT.